This TCR beta chain derives from a study of cytomegalovirus exposure and HLA in healthy donors. Study-wide points: In a later analysis, DRB1 alleles had the most associated TCRs; HLA-C alleles the fewest.

As for this clone: The antigen remains unidentified.

V was clipped by 3 bases and J by 8 bases; unmatched bases: 6. Germline V gives CDR1 SQVTM, CDR2 ANQGSEA. CDR3 size: 13 residues. In nominal health when sampled, donors likely had unrecorded immune exposures nonetheless. The PCR employed 60 Vbeta primers together with 13 Jbeta primers. TCRdb's copy holds only in-frame clones and misses some; the assay was immunoSEQ multiplex PCR. The sample contains 100,000 to 150,000 clones, around 81% of which appear only once. Sequencing was done on a sample of PBMCs. The rearrangement links TRBV29-1 to TRBJ1-4, with 7 bases that match TRBD1. The clonotype was recovered from a woman between 40 and 55 years old in good health and CMV-seronegative. The DNA of the CDR3 is TGCAGCGTTGAGGAAGGGACAGCCGAAAAACTGTTTTTT. This gives the protein CSVEEGTAEKLFF.